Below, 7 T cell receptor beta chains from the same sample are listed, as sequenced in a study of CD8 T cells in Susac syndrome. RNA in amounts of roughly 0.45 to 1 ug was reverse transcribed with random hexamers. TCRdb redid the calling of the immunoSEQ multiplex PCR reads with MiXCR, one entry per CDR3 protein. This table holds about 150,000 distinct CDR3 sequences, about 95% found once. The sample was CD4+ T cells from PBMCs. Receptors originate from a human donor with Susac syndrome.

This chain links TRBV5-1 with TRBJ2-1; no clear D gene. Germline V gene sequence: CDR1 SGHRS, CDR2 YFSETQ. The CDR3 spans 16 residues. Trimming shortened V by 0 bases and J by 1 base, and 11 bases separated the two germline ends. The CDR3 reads CASSLEAMGSYNEQFF. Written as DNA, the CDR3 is TGCGCCAGCAGCTTGGAGGCGATGGGGTCCTACAATGAGCAGTTCTTC. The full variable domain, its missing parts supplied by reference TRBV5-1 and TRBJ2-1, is KAGVTQTPRYLIKTRGQQVTLSCSPISGHRSVSWYQQTPGQGLQFLFEYFSETQRNKGNFPGRFSGRQFSNSRSEMNVSTLELGDSALYLCASSLEAMGSYNEQFFGPGTRLTVL.

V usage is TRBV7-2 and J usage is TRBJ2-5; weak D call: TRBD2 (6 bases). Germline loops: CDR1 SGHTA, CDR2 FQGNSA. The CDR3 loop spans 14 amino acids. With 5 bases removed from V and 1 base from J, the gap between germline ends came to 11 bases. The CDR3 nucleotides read TGTGCCAGCAGCCCTACCGGGAGCCAAGAGACCCAGTACTTC. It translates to CASSPTGSQETQYF.

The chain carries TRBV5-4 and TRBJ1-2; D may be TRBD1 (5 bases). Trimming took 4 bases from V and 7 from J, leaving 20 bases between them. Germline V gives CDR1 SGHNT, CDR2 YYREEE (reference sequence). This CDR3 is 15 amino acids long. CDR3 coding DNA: TGTGCCAGCAGCGAGGCCCGGGGTACCGGGGCTGGCTACACCTTC. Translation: CASSEARGTGAGYTF.

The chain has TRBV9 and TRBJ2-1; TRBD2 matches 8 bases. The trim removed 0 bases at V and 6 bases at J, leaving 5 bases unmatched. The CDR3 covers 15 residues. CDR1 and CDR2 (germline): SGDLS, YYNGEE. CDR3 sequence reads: CASSVGGTSPNEQFF. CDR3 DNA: TGTGCCAGCAGCGTAGGCGGGACTAGTCCCAATGAGCAGTTCTTC.

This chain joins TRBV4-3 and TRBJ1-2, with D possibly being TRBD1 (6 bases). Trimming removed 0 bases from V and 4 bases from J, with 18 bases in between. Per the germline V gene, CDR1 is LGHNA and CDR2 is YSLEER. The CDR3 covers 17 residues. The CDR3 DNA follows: TGCGCCAGCAGCCAAGAGTTCGAGACGGAGGGGGGCTATGGCTACACCTTC. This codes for CASSQEFETEGGYGYTF.

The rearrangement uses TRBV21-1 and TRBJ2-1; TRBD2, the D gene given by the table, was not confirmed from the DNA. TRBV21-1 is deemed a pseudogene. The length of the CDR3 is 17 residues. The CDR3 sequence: CASSGQPSGGAYNEQFF. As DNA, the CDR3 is TGTGCCAGCAGCGGACAACCTAGCGGGGGGGCATACAATGAGCAGTTCTTC.

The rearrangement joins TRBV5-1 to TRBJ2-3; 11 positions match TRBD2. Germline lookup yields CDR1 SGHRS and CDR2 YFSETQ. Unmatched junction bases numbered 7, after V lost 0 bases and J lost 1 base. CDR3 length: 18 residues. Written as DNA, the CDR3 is TGCGCCAGCAGCTTGGGATTAGCGGGGGGGCCTGGCACAGATACGCAGTATTTT. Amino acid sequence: CASSLGLAGGPGTDTQYF. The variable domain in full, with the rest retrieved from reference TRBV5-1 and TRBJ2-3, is KAGVTQTPRYLIKTRGQQVTLSCSPISGHRSVSWYQQTPGQGLQFLFEYFSETQRNKGNFPGRFSGRQFSNSRSEMNVSTLELGDSALYLCASSLGLAGGPGTDTQYFGPGTRLTVL.